This T cell receptor (beta chain) comes out of a study of control samples from healthy donors and cancer patients. Assay: immunoSEQ multiplex PCR; the TCRdb copy retains only in-frame clones and omits some. In the table there are approximately 90,000 clones, approximately 84% of which are singletons. The ends lost 6 bases at V and 4 bases at J; junction bases unmatched: 9. Germline V lookup: CDR1 SEHNR, CDR2 FQNEAQ (reference sequence). CDR3 length equals 15 residues. The specimen was PBMCs. The chain is built from TRBV7-9 and TRBJ1-5, with 7 positions matching TRBD1. This TCR was recovered from a man aged 65-85 years with lung cancer. This CDR3 is CASSPPGQINQPQHF. The CDR3 DNA reads TGTGCCAGCAGTCCTCCGGGACAGATAAATCAGCCCCAGCATTTT.